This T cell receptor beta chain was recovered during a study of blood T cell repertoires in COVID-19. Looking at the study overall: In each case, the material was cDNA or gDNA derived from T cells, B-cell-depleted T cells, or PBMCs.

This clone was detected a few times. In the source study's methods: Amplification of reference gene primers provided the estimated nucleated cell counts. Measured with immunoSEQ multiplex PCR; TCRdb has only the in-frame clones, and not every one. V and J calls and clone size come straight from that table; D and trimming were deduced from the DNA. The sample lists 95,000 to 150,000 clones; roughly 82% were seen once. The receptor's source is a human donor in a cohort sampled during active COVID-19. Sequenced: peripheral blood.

The CDR3 reads CASSGPGGSSYEQYF. Here the CDR3 DNA reads TGTGCCAGCAGCGGGCCCGGGGGTAGCTCCTACGAGCAGTACTTC. The chain joins TRBV3-1 (or the pseudogene TRBV3-2) to TRBJ2-7; possible D gene TRBD2, 6 bases. Between the trimmed V and J ends, which lost 5 bases and 0 bases, there was a span of 14 bases. The CDR3 covers 15 residues. Germline CDR1 is LGHDT and CDR2 is YNNKEL (reference sequence).